This T cell receptor (beta chain) was obtained from a study of PD-L1 blockade in urothelial cancer. As for the study in general: Median T cell yield from blood was approximately 130,000. Study-level results: A pretreatment blood TCR clonality that fell below the median predicted better progression-free and overall survival.

The repertoire was sequenced with immunoSEQ multiplex PCR; TCRdb's copy has only in-frame clones and lacks some. The sample includes about 40,000 clones, about 79% of them seen just once. To note about this clone: Its antigen is currently unknown.

Sequences were derived from PBMCs, sampled around atezolizumab (anti-PD-L1) treatment. The receptor was derived from a man in his sixties with urothelial cancer.

CDR3 sequence (DNA): TGCGCCAGCAGCCAAGATACGGGGTATGAGCAGTTCTTC. Translation gives CASSQDTGYEQFF. The rearrangement links TRBV4-1 to TRBJ2-1, with D perhaps matching TRBD2 (5 bases). Germline CDR1 is MGHRA and CDR2 is YSYEKL. V shed 0 bases and J shed 8 bases, with 8 bases lying between them. The CDR3 contains 13 residues.